The rows below give T cell receptor beta chains drawn from one sample of a study of blood T cells in healthy people across ages. TCRdb ran MiXCR on the 5' RACE reads and lists one entry per CDR3 protein. The sample yields 800,000 to 1,000,000 distinct CDR3 sequences, about 48% seen once. Specimen: blood. Receptors originate from a man aged 25 to 40 in good health. The CDR3 runs from the conserved cysteine through the conserved F or W. A D gene is named only where the DNA matches it firmly. Clone size is stated in some rows and not others, as once, few, many or a class when expanded.

clone size,V gene,J gene,D gene,CDR3 protein,CDR3 DNA
NA,TRBV20-1,TRBJ1-4,NA,CSASGSTNEKLFF,TGCAGTGCTTCAGGCTCGACTAATGAAAAACTGTTTTTT
NA,TRBV29-1,TRBJ2-5,NA,CSVVRVGGGETQYF,TGCAGCGTTGTGAGGGTCGGGGGAGGAGAGACCCAGTACTTC
once,TRBV27,TRBJ1-2,NA,CASFHWVRGYTF,TGTGCCAGCTTTCACTGGGTGCGTGGCTACACCTTC
few,TRBV4-2,TRBJ1-6,TRBD1,CASSQVAGQGNSPLHF,TGTGCCAGCAGCCAAGTGGCGGGACAGGGGAATTCACCCCTCCACTTT
NA,TRBV19,TRBJ1-1,TRBD1,CASSGGTGLTEAFF,TGTGCCAGTAGTGGGGGGACAGGGCTGACTGAAGCTTTCTTT
NA,TRBV7-9,TRBJ2-1,NA,CASSGTGSGYNEQFF,TGTGCCAGCAGCGGTACAGGTTCGGGGTACAATGAGCAGTTCTTC
NA,TRBV7-2,TRBJ1-2,NA,CASSLGSLRDPTIGYTF,TGTGCCAGCAGCTTAGGAAGCCTCAGGGACCCAACTATCGGCTACACCTTC
few,TRBV4-2,TRBJ2-7,TRBD1,CASSQEGQRSEQYF,TGTGCCAGCAGCCAAGAGGGACAGCGTAGCGAGCAGTACTTC
few,TRBV28,TRBJ2-1,NA,CASRSGGHNEQFF,TGTGCCAGCAGATCCGGGGGACACAATGAGCAGTTCTTC
NA,TRBV27,TRBJ2-1,NA,CASGQLANEQFF,TGTGCCAGCGGGCAACTAGCCAATGAGCAGTTCTTC
NA,TRBV4-3,TRBJ2-4,TRBD1,CASSPTGGSVYF,TGCGCCAGCAGCCCGACAGGGGGCTCGGTGTACTTC
NA,TRBV10-3,TRBJ2-1,NA,CAIRLEHGGSYNEQFF,TGTGCCATCAGACTAGAGCATGGGGGCTCCTACAATGAGCAGTTCTTC
NA,TRBV6-2/TRBV6-3,TRBJ2-7,TRBD2,CASSYSMRGAYYEQYF,TGTGCCAGCAGTTACTCGATGCGGGGGGCCTACTACGAGCAGTACTTC
NA,TRBV3-1,TRBJ2-7,NA,CASSQDWNEQYF,TGTGCCAGCAGCCAAGACTGGAACGAGCAGTACTTC
NA,TRBV28,TRBJ2-7,NA,CASKAPGPEQYF,TGTGCCAGCAAGGCCCCTGGACCCGAGCAGTACTTC
few,TRBV12-3/TRBV12-4,TRBJ2-5,NA,CASSLTTTPQETQYF,TGTGCCAGCAGTTTGACTACGACCCCACAAGAGACCCAGTACTTC
NA,TRBV20-1,TRBJ1-2,NA,CSATKAVYGYTF,TGCAGTGCTACGAAGGCTGTTTATGGCTACACCTTC
NA,TRBV7-2,TRBJ2-7,NA,CASSLAPDGSYEQYF,TGTGCCAGCAGCTTAGCCCCGGACGGCTCCTACGAGCAGTACTTC
NA,TRBV6-5,TRBJ2-6,NA,CASGRPPRTGANVLTF,TGTGCCAGCGGCCGGCCTCCTAGGACTGGGGCCAACGTCCTGACTTTC
NA,TRBV7-2,TRBJ2-3,TRBD2,CASSFRATSGGAGDTQYF,TGTGCCAGCAGCTTCCGGGCGACTAGCGGGGGGGCCGGAGATACGCAGTATTTT
once,TRBV2,TRBJ1-1,NA,CATKAMGGNTEAFF,TGTGCCACCAAGGCAATGGGTGGGAACACTGAAGCTTTCTTT
NA,TRBV5-1,TRBJ2-1,NA,CASSSQGYSYNEQFF,TGCGCCAGCAGCTCTCAGGGATACTCCTACAATGAGCAGTTCTTC
NA,TRBV13,TRBJ2-7,NA,CASSLGADSTYEQYF,TGTGCCAGCAGCTTAGGCGCAGACAGTACATACGAGCAGTACTTC
NA,TRBV29-1,TRBJ2-7,TRBD1,CSVDGQGLYEQYF,TGCAGCGTGGACGGACAGGGCCTCTACGAGCAGTACTTC
NA,TRBV25-1,TRBJ1-1,NA,CAGGAPPEAFF,TGTGCCGGCGGGGCCCCACCTGAAGCTTTCTTT
many,TRBV7-2,TRBJ2-2,NA,CASSLVISGTGELFF,TGTGCCAGCAGCTTAGTGATTAGCGGCACCGGGGAGCTGTTTTTT
NA,TRBV14,TRBJ2-7,TRBD1,CASSQDGTGSEQYF,TGTGCCAGCAGCCAAGACGGGACAGGGAGCGAGCAGTACTTC
once,TRBV28,TRBJ2-3,TRBD2,CGSGGPTDTQYF,TGTGGGTCGGGGGGACCCACAGATACGCAGTATTTT
NA,TRBV28,TRBJ1-5,TRBD1,CASSGDRLDQPQHF,TGTGCCAGCAGCGGGGACAGATTGGATCAGCCCCAGCATTTT
NA,TRBV20-1,TRBJ1-5,NA,CSAHSAGRQPQHF,TGCAGTGCCCATTCGGCAGGGAGGCAGCCCCAGCATTTT
NA,TRBV12-3/TRBV12-4,TRBJ2-5,TRBD2,CASSTVGTMGSGETQYF,TGTGCCAGCAGCACCGTTGGGACTATGGGTTCCGGCGAGACCCAGTACTTC
few,TRBV6-2/TRBV6-3,TRBJ1-2,NA,CATRTGVYGYTF,TGTGCCACCCGGACCGGGGTCTATGGCTACACCTTC
NA,TRBV7-2,TRBJ2-7,NA,CASSLTFYEQYF,TGTGCCAGCAGCCTGACCTTCTACGAGCAGTACTTC
NA,TRBV13,TRBJ2-1,TRBD2,CASSLGTSGGAYEQFF,TGTGCCAGCAGCCTAGGGACTAGCGGGGGGGCGTATGAGCAGTTCTTC
NA,TRBV7-2,TRBJ2-3,NA,CASSLGAAIDTQYF,TGTGCCAGCAGCTTAGGAGCAGCGATAGATACGCAGTATTTT
few,TRBV6-5,TRBJ2-3,TRBD1,CASRAGQGTDTQYF,TGTGCCAGCCGGGCCGGACAGGGTACAGATACGCAGTATTTT
NA,TRBV4-2,TRBJ1-1,NA,CASSVIAGGTEAFF,TGTGCCAGCAGCGTAATAGCTGGGGGCACTGAAGCTTTCTTT
NA,TRBV12-3/TRBV12-4,TRBJ2-7,NA,CASSTTLSEQYF,TGTGCCAGCAGCACGACTCTCTCCGAGCAGTACTTC
NA,TRBV10-3,TRBJ2-3,NA,CAISRQDIATDTQYF,TGTGCCATCAGCCGACAGGACATCGCCACAGATACGCAGTATTTT
NA,TRBV11-2,TRBJ2-5,NA,CASSLDLPTREETQYF,TGTGCCAGCAGCTTAGATCTCCCCACAAGAGAAGAGACCCAGTACTTC
NA,TRBV27,TRBJ1-6,NA,CASSLDRPDSPLHF,TGTGCCAGCAGTTTAGATCGGCCCGATTCACCCCTCCACTTT
NA,TRBV6-5,TRBJ2-1,TRBD1,CASSSYPLTGAANGQFF,TGTGCCAGCAGTTCGTATCCCCTGACAGGGGCGGCCAATGGGCAGTTCTTC
once,TRBV20-1,TRBJ2-1,TRBD2,CSAPRGGRDNEQFF,TGCAGTGCTCCCCGGGGGGGCCGGGACAATGAGCAGTTCTTC
few,TRBV25-1,TRBJ1-4,TRBD1,CASTGQGGEKLFF,TGTGCCAGCACGGGACAGGGTGGAGAAAAACTGTTTTTT
few,TRBV9,TRBJ2-3,NA,CASSGGVRVHTDTQYF,TGTGCCAGCAGCGGTGGGGTGCGGGTTCACACAGATACGCAGTATTTT
NA,TRBV20-1,TRBJ1-6,TRBD1,CSARTGGSTNSPLHF,TGCAGTGCGAGGACAGGCGGGTCTACTAATTCACCCCTCCACTTT
few,TRBV20-1,TRBJ1-2,NA,CSAIVGEYGYTF,TGCAGTGCCATCGTCGGGGAATATGGCTACACCTTC
few,TRBV27,TRBJ2-3,NA,CASADIETDTQYF,TGTGCCAGCGCAGATATAGAAACAGATACGCAGTATTTT
many,TRBV27,TRBJ2-5,TRBD2,CASSFQRGAIQETQYF,TGTGCCAGCAGTTTCCAGCGGGGGGCGATCCAAGAGACCCAGTACTTC
NA,TRBV29-1,TRBJ1-1,NA,CSGEERDTEAFF,TGCAGCGGAGAGGAAAGAGACACTGAAGCTTTCTTT
NA,TRBV6-2/TRBV6-3,TRBJ2-5,NA,CASRNDSWGIFQETQYF,TGTGCTAGCAGAAACGACAGCTGGGGGATCTTCCAAGAGACCCAGTACTTC